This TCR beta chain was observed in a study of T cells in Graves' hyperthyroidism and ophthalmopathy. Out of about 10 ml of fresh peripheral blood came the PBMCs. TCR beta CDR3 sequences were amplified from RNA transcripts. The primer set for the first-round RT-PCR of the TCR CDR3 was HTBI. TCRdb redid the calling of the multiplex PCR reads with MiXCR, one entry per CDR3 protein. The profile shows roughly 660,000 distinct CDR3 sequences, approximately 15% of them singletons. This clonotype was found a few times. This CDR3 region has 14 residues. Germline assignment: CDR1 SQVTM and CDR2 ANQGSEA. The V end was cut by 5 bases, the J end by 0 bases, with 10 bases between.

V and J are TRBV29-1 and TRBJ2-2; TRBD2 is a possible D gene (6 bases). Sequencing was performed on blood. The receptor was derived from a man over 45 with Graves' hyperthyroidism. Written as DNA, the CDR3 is TGCAGCGTTTTCGGGGGATCGAACACCGGGGAGCTGTTTTTT. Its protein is CSVFGGSNTGELFF.